The present T cell receptor (beta chain) was sequenced within a study of vaccination effects on CD4 cells after COVID-19. Study details: There were a couple of convalescent patients who gave samples 16 days and one week before vaccination.

The study's findings and limits: Substantial clonal contraction characterized both infection- and vaccine-induced clones late after vaccination.

As regards this clone: What it recognizes is unknown.

Germline V lookup: CDR1 LGHNA, CDR2 YSLEER. With 3 bases clipped from V and 6 bases from J, the junction kept 12 bases outside the gene matches. The CDR3 covers 16 residues. The ViraFEST assay expanded antigen-specific CD4+ T cells with viral peptide pools before sequencing. Isolation of CD4+ T cells took place after 10 days of culture. This person caught SARS-CoV-2 sometime from March to December 2020, and PCR testing confirmed the infection. In culture with about 10 IU/ml IL-2 and about 10 ug/ml peptides, PBMC were grown at around 1.8 million per well. Sequencing was performed with immunoSEQ multiplex PCR; in TCRdb, only in-frame clones are kept and a portion is missing. The sample carries about 26,000 clones, approximately 78% recorded once.

The V gene is TRBV4-3, the J gene TRBJ2-3; 7 bases fit TRBD2. The sequences come from CD4+ T cells from PBMCs cultured with HCoV-NL63 spike peptides, collected before COVID-19 vaccination. This clonotype originated in a human donor who had a prior SARS-CoV-2 infection. CDR3 nucleotide sequence: TGCGCCAGCAGCCAGTGGGCTAGCGGACCGGTTGATACGCAGTATTTT. Its protein product is CASSQWASGPVDTQYF.